The entry below gives a single TCR beta chain sequence along with its context. The record originates from a study of T cell changes during pregnancy in multiple sclerosis. The CDR3 length is 15 residues. The V gene lost 7 bases and the J gene lost 4 bases, with 17 bases spanning the gap. Germline V gene data show CDR1 as SGHVS and CDR2 as FQNEAQ. The protocol was immunoSEQ multiplex PCR, while the TCRdb copy is restricted to in-frame clones and leaves out a portion. There are 70,000 to 75,000 clones in the sample; 80% to 95% occur only once, and approximately 2% lies in the top ten. The chain uses TRBV7-8 and TRBJ2-1, with D maybe TRBD2 (6 bases). The specimen was peripheral blood, collected in the second trimester of pregnancy. The TCR comes from a female donor with multiple sclerosis, enrolled in a pregnancy study. CDR3 amino acids: CASIRGAAGYNEQFF. The CDR3 nucleotides read TGTGCCAGCATTAGGGGTGCGGCGGGATACAATGAGCAGTTCTTC. Full variable domain (outside the CDR3, taken from reference TRBV7-8 and TRBJ2-1): GAGVSQSPRYKVAKRGQDVALRCDPISGHVSLFWYQQALGQGPEFLTYFQNEAQLDKSGLPSDRFFAERPEGSVSTLKIQRTQQEDSAVYLCASIRGAAGYNEQFFGPGTRLTVL.